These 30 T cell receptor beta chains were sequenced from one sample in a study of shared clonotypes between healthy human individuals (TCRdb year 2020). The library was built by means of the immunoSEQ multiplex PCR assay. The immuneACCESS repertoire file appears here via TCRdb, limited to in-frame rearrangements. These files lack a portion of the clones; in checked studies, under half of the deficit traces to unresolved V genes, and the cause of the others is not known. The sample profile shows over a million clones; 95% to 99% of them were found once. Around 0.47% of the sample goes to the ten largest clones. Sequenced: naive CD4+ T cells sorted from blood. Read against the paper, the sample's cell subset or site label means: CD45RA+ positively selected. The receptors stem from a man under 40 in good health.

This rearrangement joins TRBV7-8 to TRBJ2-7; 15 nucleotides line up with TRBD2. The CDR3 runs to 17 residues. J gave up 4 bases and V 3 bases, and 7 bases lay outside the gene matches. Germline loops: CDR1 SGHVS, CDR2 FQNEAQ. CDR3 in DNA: TGTGCCAGCAGCTTGGCGGGACTAGCGGGAGGTGTTTACGAGCAGTACTTC. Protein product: CASSLAGLAGGVYEQYF.

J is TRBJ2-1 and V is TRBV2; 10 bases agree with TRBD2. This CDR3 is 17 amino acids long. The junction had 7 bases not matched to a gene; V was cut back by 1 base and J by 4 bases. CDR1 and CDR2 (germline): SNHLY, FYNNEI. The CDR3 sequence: CASSEGSSGSWYNEQFF. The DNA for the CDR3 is TGTGCCAGCAGTGAAGGCTCTAGCGGGAGTTGGTACAATGAGCAGTTCTTC.

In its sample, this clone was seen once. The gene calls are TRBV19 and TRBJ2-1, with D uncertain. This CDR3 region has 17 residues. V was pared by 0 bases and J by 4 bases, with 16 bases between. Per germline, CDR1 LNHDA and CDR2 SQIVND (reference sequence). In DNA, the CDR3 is TGTGCCAGTAGTATAGATCTAGAGCACAGTAGATACAATGAGCAGTTCTTC. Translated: CASSIDLEHSRYNEQFF.

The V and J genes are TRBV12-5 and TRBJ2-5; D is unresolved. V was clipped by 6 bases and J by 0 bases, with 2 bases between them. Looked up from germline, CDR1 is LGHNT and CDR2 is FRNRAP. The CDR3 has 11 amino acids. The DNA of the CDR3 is TGTGCTAGTGGCAACCAAGAGACCCAGTACTTC. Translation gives CASGNQETQYF. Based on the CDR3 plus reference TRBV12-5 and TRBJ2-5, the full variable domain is DARVTQTPRHKVTEMGQEVTMRCQPILGHNTVFWYRQTMMQGLELLAYFRNRAPLDDSGMPKDRFSAEMPDATLATLKIQPSEPRDSAVYFCASGNQETQYFGPGTRLLVL.

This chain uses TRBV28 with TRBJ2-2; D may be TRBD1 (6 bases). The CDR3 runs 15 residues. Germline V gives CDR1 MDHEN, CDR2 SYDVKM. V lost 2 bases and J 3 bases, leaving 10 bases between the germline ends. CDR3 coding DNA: TGTGCCAGCAGTTTAGCGACAGGTCACACCGGGGAGCTGTTTTTT. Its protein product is CASSLATGHTGELFF.

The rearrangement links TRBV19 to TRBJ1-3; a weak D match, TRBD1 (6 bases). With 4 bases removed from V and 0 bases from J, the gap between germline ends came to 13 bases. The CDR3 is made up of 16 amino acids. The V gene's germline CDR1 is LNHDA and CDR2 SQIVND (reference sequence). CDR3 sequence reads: CASSTPGASSGNTIYF. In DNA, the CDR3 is TGTGCCAGTAGTACACCAGGGGCCTCCTCTGGAAACACCATATATTTT.

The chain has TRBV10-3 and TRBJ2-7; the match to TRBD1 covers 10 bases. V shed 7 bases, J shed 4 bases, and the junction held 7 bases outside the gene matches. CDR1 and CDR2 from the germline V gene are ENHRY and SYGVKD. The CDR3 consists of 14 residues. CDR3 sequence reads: CAITPDRGRYEQYF. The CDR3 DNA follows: TGTGCCATCACGCCTGACAGGGGGCGGTACGAGCAGTACTTC.

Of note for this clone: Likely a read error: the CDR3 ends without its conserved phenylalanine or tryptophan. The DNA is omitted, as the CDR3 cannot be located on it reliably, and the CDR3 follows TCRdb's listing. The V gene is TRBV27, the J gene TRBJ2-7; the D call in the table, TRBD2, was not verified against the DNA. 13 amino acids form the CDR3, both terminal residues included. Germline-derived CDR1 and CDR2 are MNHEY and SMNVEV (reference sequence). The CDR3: CASRPWSGVLAIL.

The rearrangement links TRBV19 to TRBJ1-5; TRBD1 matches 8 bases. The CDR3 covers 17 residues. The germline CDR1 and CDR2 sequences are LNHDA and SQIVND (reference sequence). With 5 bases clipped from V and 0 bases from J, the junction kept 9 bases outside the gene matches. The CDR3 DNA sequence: TGTGCCAGTAGTCCCGGGACAGGTCGATATAGCAATCAGCCCCAGCATTTT. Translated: CASSPGTGRYSNQPQHF.

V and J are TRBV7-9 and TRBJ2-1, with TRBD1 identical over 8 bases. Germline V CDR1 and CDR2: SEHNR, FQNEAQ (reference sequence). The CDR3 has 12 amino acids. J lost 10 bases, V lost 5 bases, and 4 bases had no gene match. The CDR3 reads CASSPDRGEQFF. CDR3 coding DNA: TGTGCCAGCAGCCCCGACAGGGGCGAGCAGTTCTTC.

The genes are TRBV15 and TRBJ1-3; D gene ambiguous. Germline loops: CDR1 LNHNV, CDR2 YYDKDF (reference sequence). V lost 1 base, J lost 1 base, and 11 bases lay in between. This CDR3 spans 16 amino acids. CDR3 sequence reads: CATSRVSLRSGNTIYF. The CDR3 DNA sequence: TGTGCCACCAGCAGAGTATCCCTGCGTTCTGGAAACACCATATATTTT. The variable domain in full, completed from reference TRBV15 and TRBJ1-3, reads DAMVIQNPRYQVTQFGKPVTLSCSQTLNHNVMYWYQQKSSQAPKLLFHYYDKDFNNEADTPDNFQSRRPNTSFCFLDIRSPGLGDTAMYLCATSRVSLRSGNTIYFGEGSWLTVV.

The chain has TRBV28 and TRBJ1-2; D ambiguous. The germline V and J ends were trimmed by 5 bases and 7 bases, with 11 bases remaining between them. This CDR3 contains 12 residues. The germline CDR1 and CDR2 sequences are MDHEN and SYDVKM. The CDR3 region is CASSLRRGGYTF. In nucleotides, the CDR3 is TGTGCCAGCAGTCTCCGACGGGGTGGCTACACCTTC.

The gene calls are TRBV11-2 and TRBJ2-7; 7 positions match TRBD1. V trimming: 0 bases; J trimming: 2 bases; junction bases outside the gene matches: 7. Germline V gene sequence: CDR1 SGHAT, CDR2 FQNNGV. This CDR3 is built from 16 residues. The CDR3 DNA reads TGTGCCAGCAGCTTAGATCCCTTGACAGGGACCTACGAGCAGTACTTC. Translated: CASSLDPLTGTYEQYF.

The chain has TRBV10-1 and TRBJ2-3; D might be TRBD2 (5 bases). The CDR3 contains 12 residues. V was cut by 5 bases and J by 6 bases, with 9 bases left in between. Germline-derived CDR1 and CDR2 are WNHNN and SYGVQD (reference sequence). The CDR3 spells CASSSGGDTQYF. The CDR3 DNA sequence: TGCGCCAGCAGTTCCGGCGGGGATACGCAGTATTTT.

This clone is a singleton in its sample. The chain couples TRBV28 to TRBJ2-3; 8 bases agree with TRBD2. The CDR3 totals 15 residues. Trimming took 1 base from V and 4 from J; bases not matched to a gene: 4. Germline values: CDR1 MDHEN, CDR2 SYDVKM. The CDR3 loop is CASSLFSGSADTQYF. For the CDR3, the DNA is TGTGCCAGCAGTTTATTCAGCGGGAGTGCAGATACGCAGTATTTT.

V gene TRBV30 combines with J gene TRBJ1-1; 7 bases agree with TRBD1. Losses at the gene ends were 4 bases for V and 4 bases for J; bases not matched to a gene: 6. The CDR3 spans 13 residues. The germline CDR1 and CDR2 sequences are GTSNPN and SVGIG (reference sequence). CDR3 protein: CAWNVAGGTEAFF. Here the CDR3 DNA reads TGTGCCTGGAATGTAGCAGGGGGCACTGAAGCTTTCTTT.

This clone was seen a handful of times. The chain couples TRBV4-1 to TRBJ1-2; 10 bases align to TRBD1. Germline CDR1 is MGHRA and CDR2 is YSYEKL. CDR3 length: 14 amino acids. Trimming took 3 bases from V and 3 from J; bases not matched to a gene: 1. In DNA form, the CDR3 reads TGCGCCAGCAGCCAGGGGACAGGGGACTATGGCTACACCTTC. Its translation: CASSQGTGDYGYTF.

The CDR3 DNA follows: TGTGCCAGCTCACCACTTAACAGGGTTAGCTCTGGGGCCAACGTCCTGACTTTC. It is translated as CASSPLNRVSSGANVLTF. The J gene is TRBJ2-6, the V gene TRBV18, with D possibly matching TRBD1 (6 bases). CDR3 length: 18 residues. The ends were cut back, 1 base at V and 0 bases at J, with 13 bases in the middle. Germline V gene sequence: CDR1 KGHSH, CDR2 LQKENI.

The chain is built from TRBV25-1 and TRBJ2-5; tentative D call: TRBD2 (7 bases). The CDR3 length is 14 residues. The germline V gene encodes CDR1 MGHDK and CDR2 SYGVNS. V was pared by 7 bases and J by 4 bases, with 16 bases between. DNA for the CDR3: TGTGCCAGCAATCGGGGGGCGTCAGGAGAGACCCAGTACTTC. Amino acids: CASNRGASGETQYF.

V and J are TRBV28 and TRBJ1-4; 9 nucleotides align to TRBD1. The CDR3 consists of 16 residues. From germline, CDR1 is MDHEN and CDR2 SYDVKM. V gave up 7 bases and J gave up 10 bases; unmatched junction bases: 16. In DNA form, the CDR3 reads TGTGCCAGCACCTTGGGGGCGGGGACAGGGATGGGAAAACTGTTTTTT. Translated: CASTLGAGTGMGKLFF.

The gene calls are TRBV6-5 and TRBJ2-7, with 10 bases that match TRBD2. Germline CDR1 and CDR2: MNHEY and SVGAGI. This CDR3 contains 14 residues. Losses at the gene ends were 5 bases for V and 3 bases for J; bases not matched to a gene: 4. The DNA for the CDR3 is TGTGCCAGCAGTCTCGGGACTAGCGTCTACGAGCAGTACTTC. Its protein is CASSLGTSVYEQYF.

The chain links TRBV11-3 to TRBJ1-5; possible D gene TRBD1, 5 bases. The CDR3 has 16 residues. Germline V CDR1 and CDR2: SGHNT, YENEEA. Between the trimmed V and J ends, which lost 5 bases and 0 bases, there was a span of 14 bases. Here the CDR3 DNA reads TGTGCCAGCAGCCCTAAGACAGTTTATAGCAATCAGCCCCAGCATTTT. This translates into CASSPKTVYSNQPQHF.

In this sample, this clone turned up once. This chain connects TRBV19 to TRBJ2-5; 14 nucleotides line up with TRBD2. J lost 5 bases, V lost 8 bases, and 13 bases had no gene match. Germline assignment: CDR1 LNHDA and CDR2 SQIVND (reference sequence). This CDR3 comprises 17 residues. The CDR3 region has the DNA TGTGCCAGTTCGCGGAGACTAGCGGGAGGGCCGGGGGAGACCCAGTACTTC. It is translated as CASSRRLAGGPGETQYF.

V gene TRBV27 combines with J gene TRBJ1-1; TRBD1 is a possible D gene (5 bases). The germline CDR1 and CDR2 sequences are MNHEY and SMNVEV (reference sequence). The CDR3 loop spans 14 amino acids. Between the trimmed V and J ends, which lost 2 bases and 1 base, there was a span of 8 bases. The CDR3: CASSLGDSNTEAFF. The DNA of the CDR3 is TGTGCCAGCAGTTTAGGGGACTCGAACACTGAAGCTTTCTTT.

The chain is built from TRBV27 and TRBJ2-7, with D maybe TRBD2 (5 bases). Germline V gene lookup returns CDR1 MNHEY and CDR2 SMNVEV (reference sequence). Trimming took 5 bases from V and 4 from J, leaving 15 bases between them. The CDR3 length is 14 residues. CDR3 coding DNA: TGTGCCAGCAGTCGCGCCCCATCGGGGTACGAGCAGTACTTC. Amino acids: CASSRAPSGYEQYF.

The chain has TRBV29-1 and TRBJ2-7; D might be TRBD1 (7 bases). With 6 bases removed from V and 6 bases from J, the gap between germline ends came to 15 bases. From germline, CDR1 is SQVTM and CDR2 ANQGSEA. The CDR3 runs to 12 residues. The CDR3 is CSVRGARGEQYF. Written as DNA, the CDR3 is TGCAGCGTCAGGGGGGCGCGCGGCGAGCAGTACTTC.

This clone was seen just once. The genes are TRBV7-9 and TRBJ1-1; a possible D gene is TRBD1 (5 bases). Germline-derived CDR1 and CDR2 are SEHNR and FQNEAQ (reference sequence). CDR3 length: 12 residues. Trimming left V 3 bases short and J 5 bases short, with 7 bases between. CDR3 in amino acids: CASSFWGTEAFF. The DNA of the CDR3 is TGTGCCAGCAGCTTCTGGGGGACTGAAGCTTTCTTT.

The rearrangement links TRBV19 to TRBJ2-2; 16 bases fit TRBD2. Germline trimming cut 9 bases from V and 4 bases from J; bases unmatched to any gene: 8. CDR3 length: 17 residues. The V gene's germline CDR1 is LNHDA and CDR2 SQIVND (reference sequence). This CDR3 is CASRGLAGGLGTGELFF. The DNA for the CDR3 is TGTGCCAGCCGGGGACTAGCGGGAGGGCTCGGCACCGGGGAGCTGTTTTTT.

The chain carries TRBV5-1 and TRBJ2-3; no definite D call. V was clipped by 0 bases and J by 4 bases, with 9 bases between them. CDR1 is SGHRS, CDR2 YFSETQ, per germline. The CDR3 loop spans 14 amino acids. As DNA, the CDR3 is TGCGCCAGCAGCTTGGGTCGGAGCCCAGATACGCAGTATTTT. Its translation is CASSLGRSPDTQYF. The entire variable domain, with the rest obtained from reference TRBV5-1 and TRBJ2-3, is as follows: KAGVTQTPRYLIKTRGQQVTLSCSPISGHRSVSWYQQTPGQGLQFLFEYFSETQRNKGNFPGRFSGRQFSNSRSEMNVSTLELGDSALYLCASSLGRSPDTQYFGPGTRLTVL.

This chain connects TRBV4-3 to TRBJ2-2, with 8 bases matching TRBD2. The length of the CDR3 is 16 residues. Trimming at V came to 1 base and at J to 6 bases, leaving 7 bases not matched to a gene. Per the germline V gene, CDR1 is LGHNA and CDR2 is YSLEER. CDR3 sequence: CASSQVQHGGAGELFF. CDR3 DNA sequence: TGCGCCAGCAGCCAAGTCCAGCACGGGGGGGCCGGGGAGCTGTTTTTT.